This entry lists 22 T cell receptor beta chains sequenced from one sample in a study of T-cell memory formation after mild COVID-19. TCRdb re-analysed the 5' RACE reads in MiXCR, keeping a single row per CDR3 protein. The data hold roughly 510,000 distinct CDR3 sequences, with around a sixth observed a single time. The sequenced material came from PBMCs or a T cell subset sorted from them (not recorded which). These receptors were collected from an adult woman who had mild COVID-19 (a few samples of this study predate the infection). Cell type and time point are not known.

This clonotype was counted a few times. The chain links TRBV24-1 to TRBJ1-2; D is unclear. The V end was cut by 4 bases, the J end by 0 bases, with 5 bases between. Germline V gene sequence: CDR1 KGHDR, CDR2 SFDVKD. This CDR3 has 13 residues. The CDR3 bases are TGTGCCACCAGTGACCTACCTAACTATGGCTACACCTTC. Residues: CATSDLPNYGYTF.

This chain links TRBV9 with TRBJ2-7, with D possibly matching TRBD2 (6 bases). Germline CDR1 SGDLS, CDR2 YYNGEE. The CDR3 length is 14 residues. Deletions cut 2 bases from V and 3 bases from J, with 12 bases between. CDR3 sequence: CASSVGGSGYEQYF. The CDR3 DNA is TGTGCCAGCAGCGTTGGGGGTAGCGGCTACGAGCAGTACTTC.

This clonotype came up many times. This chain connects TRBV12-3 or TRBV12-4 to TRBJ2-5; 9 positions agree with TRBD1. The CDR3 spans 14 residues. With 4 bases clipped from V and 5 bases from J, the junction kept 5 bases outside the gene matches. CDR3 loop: CASSSGTGRETQYF. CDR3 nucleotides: TGTGCCAGCAGTTCCGGGACAGGGAGGGAGACCCAGTACTTC.

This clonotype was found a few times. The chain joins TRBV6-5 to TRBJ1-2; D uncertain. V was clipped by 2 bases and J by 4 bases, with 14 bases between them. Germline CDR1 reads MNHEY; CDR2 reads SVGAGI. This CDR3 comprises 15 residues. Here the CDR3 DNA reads TGTGCCAGCAGTTACGATACCACACGGGGCTATGGCTACACCTTC. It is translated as CASSYDTTRGYGYTF.

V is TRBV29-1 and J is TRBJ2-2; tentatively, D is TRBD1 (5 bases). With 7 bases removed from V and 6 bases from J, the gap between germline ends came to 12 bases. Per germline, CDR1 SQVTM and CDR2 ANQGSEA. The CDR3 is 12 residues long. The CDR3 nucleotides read TGCAGCGCCACGACAGAGCCCGGGGAGCTGTTTTTT. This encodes CSATTEPGELFF.

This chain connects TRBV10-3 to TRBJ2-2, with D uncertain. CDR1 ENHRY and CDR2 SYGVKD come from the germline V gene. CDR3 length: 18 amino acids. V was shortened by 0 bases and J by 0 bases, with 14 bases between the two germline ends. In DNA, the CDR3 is TGTGCCATCAGTGAGTCCGGCCCGCAGATATCGAACACCGGGGAGCTGTTTTTT. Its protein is CAISESGPQISNTGELFF.

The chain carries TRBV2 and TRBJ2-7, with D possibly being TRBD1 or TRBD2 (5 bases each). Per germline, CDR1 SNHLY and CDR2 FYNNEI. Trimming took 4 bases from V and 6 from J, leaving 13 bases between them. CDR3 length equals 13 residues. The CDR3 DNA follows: TGTGCCAGCAGTGTATTGGGGGATCCCGAGCAGTACTTC. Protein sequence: CASSVLGDPEQYF.

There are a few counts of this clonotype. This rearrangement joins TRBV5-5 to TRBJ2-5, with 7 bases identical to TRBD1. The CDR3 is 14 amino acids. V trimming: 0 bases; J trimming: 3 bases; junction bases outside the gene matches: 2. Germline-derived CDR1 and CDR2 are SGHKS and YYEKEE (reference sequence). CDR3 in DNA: TGTGCCAGCAGCTTGGGGGGGACAGAAGAGACCCAGTACTTC. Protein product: CASSLGGTEETQYF. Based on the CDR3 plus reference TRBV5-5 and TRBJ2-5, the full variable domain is DAGVTQSPTHLIKTRGQQVTLRCSPISGHKSVSWYQQVLGQGPQFIFQYYEKEERGRGNFPDRFSARQFPNYSSELNVNALLLGDSALYLCASSLGGTEETQYFGPGTRLLVL.

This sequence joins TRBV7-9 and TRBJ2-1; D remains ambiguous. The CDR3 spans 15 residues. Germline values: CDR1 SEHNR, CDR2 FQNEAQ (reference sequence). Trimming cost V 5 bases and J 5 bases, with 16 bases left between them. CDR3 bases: TGTGCCAGCAGCGACATTATTTTGGTTCACAATGAGCAGTTCTTC. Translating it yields CASSDIILVHNEQFF.

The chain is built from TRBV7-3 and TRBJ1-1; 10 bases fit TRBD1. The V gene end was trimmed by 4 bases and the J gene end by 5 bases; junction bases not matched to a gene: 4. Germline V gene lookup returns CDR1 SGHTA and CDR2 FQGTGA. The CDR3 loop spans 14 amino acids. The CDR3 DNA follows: TGTGCCAGCAGCTCCGGGACAGGGGCTACTGAAGCTTTCTTT. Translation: CASSSGTGATEAFF.

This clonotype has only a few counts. In nucleotides, the CDR3 is TGTGCCAGCAGCCCAGCGGGGGGATTTTTCAATGAGCAGTTCTTC. This translates into CASSPAGGFFNEQFF. The V and J genes are TRBV6-6 and TRBJ2-1; 9 nucleotides match TRBD2. Trimming cost V 6 bases and J 6 bases; bases outside gene matches: 9. Germline CDR1 and CDR2: MNHNY and SVGAGI (reference sequence). The CDR3 runs to 15 residues.

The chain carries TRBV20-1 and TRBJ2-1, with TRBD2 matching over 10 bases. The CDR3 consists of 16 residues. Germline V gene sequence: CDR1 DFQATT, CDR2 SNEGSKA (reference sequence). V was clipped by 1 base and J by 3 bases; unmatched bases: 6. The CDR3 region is CSARGELAGFYNEQFF. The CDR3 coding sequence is TGCAGTGCTAGAGGCGAACTAGCGGGATTCTACAATGAGCAGTTCTTC.

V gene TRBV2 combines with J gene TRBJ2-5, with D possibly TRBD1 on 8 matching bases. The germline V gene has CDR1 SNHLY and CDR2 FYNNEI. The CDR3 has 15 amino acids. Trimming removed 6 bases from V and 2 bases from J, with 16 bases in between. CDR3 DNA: TGTGCCAGCAGGACCGACAGGGGAGGGCAAGAGACCCAGTACTTC. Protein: CASRTDRGGQETQYF.

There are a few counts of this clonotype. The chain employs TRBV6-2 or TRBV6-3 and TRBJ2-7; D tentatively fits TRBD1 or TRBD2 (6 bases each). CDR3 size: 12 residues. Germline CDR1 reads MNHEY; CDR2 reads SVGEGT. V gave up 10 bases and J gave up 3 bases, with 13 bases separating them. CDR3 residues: CATGDKFYEQYF. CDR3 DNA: TGTGCCACGGGGGACAAATTCTACGAGCAGTACTTC.

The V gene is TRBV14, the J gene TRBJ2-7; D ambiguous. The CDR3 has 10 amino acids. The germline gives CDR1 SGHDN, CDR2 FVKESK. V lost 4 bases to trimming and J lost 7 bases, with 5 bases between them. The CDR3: CASSRREQYF. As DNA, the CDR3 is TGTGCCAGCAGCCGCCGGGAGCAGTACTTC.

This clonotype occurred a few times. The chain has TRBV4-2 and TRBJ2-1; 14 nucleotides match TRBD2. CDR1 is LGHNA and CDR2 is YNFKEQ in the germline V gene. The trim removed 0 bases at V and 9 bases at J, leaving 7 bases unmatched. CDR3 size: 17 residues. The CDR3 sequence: CASSQDQTSGRGGEQFF. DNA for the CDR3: TGTGCCAGCAGCCAAGATCAGACTAGCGGGAGGGGCGGTGAGCAGTTCTTC.

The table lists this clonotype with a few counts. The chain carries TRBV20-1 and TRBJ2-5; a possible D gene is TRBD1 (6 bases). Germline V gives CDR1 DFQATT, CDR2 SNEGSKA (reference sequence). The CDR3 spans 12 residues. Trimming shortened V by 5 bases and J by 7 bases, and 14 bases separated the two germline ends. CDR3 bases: TGCAGTGCTCCACAGGGATCCGGGACCCAGTACTTC. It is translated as CSAPQGSGTQYF.

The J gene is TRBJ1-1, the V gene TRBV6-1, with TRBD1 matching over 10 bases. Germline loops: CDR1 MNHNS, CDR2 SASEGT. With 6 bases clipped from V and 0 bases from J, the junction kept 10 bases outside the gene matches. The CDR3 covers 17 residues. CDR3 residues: CASRRQGARTMNTEAFF. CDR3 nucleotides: TGTGCCAGCAGGCGACAGGGGGCAAGAACGATGAACACTGAAGCTTTCTTT.

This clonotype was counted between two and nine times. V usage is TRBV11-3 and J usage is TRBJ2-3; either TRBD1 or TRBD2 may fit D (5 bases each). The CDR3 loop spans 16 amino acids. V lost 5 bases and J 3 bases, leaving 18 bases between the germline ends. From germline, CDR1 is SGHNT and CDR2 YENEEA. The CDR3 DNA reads TGTGCCAGCAGCCCCCGTGAGGGTGGGGGAACAGATACGCAGTATTTT. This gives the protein CASSPREGGGTDTQYF.

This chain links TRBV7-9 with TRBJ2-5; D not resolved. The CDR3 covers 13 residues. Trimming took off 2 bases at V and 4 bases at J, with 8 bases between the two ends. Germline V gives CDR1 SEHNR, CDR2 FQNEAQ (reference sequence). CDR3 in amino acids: CASSLRFLETQYF. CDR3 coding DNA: TGTGCCAGCAGCTTACGGTTTTTAGAGACCCAGTACTTC.

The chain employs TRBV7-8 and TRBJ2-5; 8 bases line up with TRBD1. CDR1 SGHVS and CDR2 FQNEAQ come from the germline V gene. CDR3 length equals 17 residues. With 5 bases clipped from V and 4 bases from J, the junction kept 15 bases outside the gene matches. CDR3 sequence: CASSPDRAGGRGETQYF. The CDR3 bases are TGTGCCAGCAGCCCGGACAGGGCAGGGGGAAGGGGAGAGACCCAGTACTTC.

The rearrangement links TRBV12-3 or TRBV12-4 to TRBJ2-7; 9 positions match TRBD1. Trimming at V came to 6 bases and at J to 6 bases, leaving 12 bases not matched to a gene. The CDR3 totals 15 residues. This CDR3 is CASSRGTGWLREQYF. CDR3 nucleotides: TGTGCCAGCAGCCGGGGGACAGGGTGGTTACGCGAGCAGTACTTC.